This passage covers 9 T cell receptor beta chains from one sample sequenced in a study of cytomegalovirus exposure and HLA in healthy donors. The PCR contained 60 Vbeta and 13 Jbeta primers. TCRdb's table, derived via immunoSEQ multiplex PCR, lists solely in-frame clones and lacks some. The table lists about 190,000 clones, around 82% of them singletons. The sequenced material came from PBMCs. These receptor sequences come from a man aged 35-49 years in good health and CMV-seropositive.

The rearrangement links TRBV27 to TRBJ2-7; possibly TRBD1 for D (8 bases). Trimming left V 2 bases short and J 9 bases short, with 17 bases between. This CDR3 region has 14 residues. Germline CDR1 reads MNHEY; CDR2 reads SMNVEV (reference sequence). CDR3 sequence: CASSLLDRGGLQYF. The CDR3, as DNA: TGTGCCAGCAGTTTACTTGACAGGGGAGGGTTGCAGTACTTC.

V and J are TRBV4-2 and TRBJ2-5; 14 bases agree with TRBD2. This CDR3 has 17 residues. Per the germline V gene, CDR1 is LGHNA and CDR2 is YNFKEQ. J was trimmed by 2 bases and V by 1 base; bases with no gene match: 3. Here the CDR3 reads CASSQGLAGGIQETQYF. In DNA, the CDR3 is TGTGCCAGCAGCCAAGGACTAGCGGGAGGGATACAAGAGACCCAGTACTTC.

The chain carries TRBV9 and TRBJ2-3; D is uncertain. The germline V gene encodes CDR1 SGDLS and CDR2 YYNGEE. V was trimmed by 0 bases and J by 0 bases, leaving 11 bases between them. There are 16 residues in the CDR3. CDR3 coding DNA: TGTGCCAGCAGCGTAGAAGGAAGCGTTAGCACAGATACGCAGTATTTT. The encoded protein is CASSVEGSVSTDTQYF.

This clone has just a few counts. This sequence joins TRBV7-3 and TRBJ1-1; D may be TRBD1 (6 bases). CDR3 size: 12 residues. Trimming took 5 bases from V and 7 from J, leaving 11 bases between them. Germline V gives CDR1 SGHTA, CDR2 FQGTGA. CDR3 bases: TGTGCCAGCAGCCAGGGGTTAGGTGAAGCTTTCTTT. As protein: CASSQGLGEAFF.

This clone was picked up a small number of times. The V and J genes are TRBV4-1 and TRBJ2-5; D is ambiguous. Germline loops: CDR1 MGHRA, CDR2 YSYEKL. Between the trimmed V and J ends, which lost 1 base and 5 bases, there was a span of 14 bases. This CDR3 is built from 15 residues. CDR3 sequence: CASSQVITVRETQYF. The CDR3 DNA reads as TGCGCCAGCAGCCAAGTTATAACTGTCAGGGAGACCCAGTACTTC.

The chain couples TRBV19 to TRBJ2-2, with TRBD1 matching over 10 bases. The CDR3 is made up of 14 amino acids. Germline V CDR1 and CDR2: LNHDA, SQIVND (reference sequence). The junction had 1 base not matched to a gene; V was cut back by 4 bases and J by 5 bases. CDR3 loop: CASSTGQGTGELFF. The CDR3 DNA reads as TGTGCCAGTAGTACGGGACAGGGGACCGGGGAGCTGTTTTTT.

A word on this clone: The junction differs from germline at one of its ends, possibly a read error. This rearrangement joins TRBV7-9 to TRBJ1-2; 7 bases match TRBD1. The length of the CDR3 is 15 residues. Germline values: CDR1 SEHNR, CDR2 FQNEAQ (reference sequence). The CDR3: CSSSPRDSLNYGYTF. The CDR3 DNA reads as TGTTCCAGCAGCCCCCGGGACAGCCTTAACTATGGCTACACCTTC.

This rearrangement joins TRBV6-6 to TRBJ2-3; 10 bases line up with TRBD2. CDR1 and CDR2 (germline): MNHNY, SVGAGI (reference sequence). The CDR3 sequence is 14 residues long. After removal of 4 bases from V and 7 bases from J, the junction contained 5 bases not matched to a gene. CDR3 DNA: TGTGCCAGCAGTTCCCCGGGACTAGCGAATACGCAGTATTTT. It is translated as CASSSPGLANTQYF.

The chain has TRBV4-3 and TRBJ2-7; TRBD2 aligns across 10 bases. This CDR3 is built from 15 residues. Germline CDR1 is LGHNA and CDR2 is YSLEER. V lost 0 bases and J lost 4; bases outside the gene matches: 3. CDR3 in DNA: TGCGCCAGCAGCCAAGATAGACTAGCGGGTTACGAGCAGTACTTC. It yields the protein CASSQDRLAGYEQYF.